Following are 21 T cell receptor beta chains from one sample sequenced in a study of T cells in Graves' hyperthyroidism and ophthalmopathy. RNA transcripts provided the source from which TCR beta CDR3 regions were amplified. An initial round of RT-PCR targeting the TCR CDR3 relied on the HTBI primer set. MiXCR was run by TCRdb on the multiplex PCR reads, yielding one entry per CDR3 protein. The sample comprises under 40,000 distinct CDR3 sequences, around 50% of which are singletons, and 15% to 20% rests with the top ten. Material for sequencing was blood. These TCRs come from a man between 35 and 55 years old with Graves' ophthalmopathy.

This clonotype has at least ten counts. V gene TRBV4-2 combines with J gene TRBJ1-3; D may be TRBD1 (5 bases). The CDR3 runs to 16 residues. Trimming took off 0 bases at V and 4 bases at J, with 13 bases between the two ends. The germline V gene encodes CDR1 LGHNA and CDR2 YNFKEQ. CDR3 nucleotides: TGTGCCAGCAGCCAAGATATGGCAGGGTCAGGAAACACCATATATTTT. This codes for CASSQDMAGSGNTIYF.

The sample holds many counts of this clonotype. The chain recombines TRBV20-1 with TRBJ2-7; 7 positions agree with TRBD2. CDR3 length: 15 amino acids. The germline V gene has CDR1 DFQATT and CDR2 SNEGSKA (reference sequence). The trim removed 6 bases at V and 3 bases at J, leaving 14 bases unmatched. In DNA, the CDR3 is TGCAGTGCCCCTCCCGCTTTGGGCGGGAGCTACGAGCAGTACTTC. Protein: CSAPPALGGSYEQYF.

There are many counts of this clonotype. The chain recombines TRBV6-2 or TRBV6-3 with TRBJ2-1; D gene ambiguous. Trimming took 4 bases from V and 9 from J, leaving 10 bases between them. CDR1 and CDR2 (germline): MNHEY, SVGEGT. The CDR3 covers 12 residues. The CDR3, as DNA: TGTGCCAGCAGTTGGGGTTTCGGTGAGCAGTTCTTC. It codes for CASSWGFGEQFF.

This clonotype was found many times. The rearrangement links TRBV20-1 to TRBJ2-1; 13 nucleotides agree with TRBD2. After removal of 0 bases from V and 2 bases from J, the junction contained 7 bases not matched to a gene. This CDR3 comprises 18 residues. Germline assignment: CDR1 DFQATT and CDR2 SNEGSKA (reference sequence). The CDR3 protein is CSARDNFGTSGTYNEQFF. The CDR3, as DNA: TGCAGTGCTAGAGATAATTTTGGGACTAGCGGGACCTACAATGAGCAGTTCTTC.

V usage is TRBV20-1 and J usage is TRBJ2-5; 8 nucleotides line up with TRBD1. In germline, CDR1 is DFQATT, CDR2 SNEGSKA (reference sequence). CDR3 length: 11 residues. With 0 bases clipped from V and 13 bases from J, the junction kept 4 bases outside the gene matches. The CDR3 region has the DNA TGCAGTGCTAGAGAGGACAGGGTCCGGTACTTC. It specifies CSAREDRVRYF.

Notes on this clonotype: No conserved phenylalanine or tryptophan is present at the end of the CDR3, so a read error is the likely explanation. Because the CDR3's place on the DNA is in doubt, the DNA is left out and the CDR3 is given as listed by TCRdb. This chain joins TRBV12-1 and TRBJ2-7; the table names TRBD1, a call not compared with the DNA. TRBV12-1 is deemed a pseudogene. The CDR3 region is 8 residues in length, termini included. This chain's CDR3 is CASSPPDR.

The sample holds many counts of this clonotype. CDR3 bases: TGTGCCAGCAGCGTAAAAAACAGGGGTAGCTCCTACAATGAGCAGTTCTTC. Protein: CASSVKNRGSSYNEQFF. The chain combines TRBV9 with TRBJ2-1; 7 bases align to TRBD1. The junction had 7 bases not matched to a gene; V was cut back by 1 base and J by 0 bases. The CDR3 runs 17 residues. CDR1 is SGDLS, CDR2 YYNGEE, per germline.

The gene calls are TRBV7-3 and TRBJ2-1; 10 nucleotides agree with TRBD2. J gave up 2 bases and V 5 bases, and 3 bases lay outside the gene matches. This CDR3 contains 15 residues. Germline values: CDR1 SGHTA, CDR2 FQGTGA. The CDR3 nucleotides read TGTGCCAGCAGCCCCCTAGCGGGAGCCTACAATGAGCAGTTCTTC. Protein sequence: CASSPLAGAYNEQFF.

The chain joins TRBV7-2 to TRBJ2-7, with TRBD2 identical over 8 bases. V trimming: 5 bases; J trimming: 6 bases; junction bases outside the gene matches: 15. The CDR3 sequence is 16 residues long. Germline V gene sequence: CDR1 SGHTA, CDR2 FQGNSA. As DNA, the CDR3 is TGTGCCAGCAGCAACCAGCCAGGGGCGGGAGGTCTCGAGCAGTACTTC. Translation: CASSNQPGAGGLEQYF.

Notes on this clonotype: The junction shows a germline mismatch at one end, possibly a read error. The chain carries TRBV5-4 and TRBJ2-1, with D perhaps assigned TRBD1 or TRBD2 (5 bases each). Germline assignment: CDR1 SGHNT and CDR2 YYREEE (reference sequence). This CDR3 spans 16 amino acids. The CDR3 nucleotides are TGTGCCAGCAGCCAGGCTGGTGGGACGACCTACAATGAGCAGTCCTTC. It codes for CASSQAGGTTYNEQSF.

This clonotype has a handful of counts. This chain joins TRBV24-1 and TRBJ1-2; TRBD1 matches at 7 bases. Germline values: CDR1 KGHDR, CDR2 SFDVKD. V gave up 7 bases and J gave up 2 bases; unmatched junction bases: 3. This CDR3 is 13 amino acids long. The CDR3 here is CATRKGANYGYTF. The CDR3 nucleotides are TGTGCCACCAGAAAGGGGGCAAACTATGGCTACACCTTC.

This clonotype was recorded a few times. V is TRBV20-1 and J is TRBJ2-7, with 8 bases fitting TRBD2. This CDR3 comprises 12 residues. The junction had 1 base not matched to a gene; V was cut back by 6 bases and J by 0 bases. Per the germline V gene, CDR1 is DFQATT and CDR2 is SNEGSKA (reference sequence). This CDR3 reads CSAGTSSYEQYF. The CDR3 DNA sequence: TGCAGTGCAGGGACTAGCTCCTACGAGCAGTACTTC.

The chain links TRBV20-1 to TRBJ1-4; D gene uncertain. Germline V CDR1 and CDR2: DFQATT, SNEGSKA (reference sequence). V lost 3 bases and J 10 bases, leaving 12 bases between the germline ends. The length of the CDR3 is 12 residues. CDR3 coding DNA: TGCAGTGCTAGGGGGTACTCTGGAAAACTGTTTTTT. Its translation is CSARGYSGKLFF.

The chain has TRBV7-2 and TRBJ1-4, with 8 nucleotides matching TRBD1. CDR3 length: 17 amino acids. The trim removed 1 base at V and 3 bases at J, leaving 7 bases unmatched. Germline loops: CDR1 SGHTA, CDR2 FQGNSA. The DNA for the CDR3 is TGTGCCAGCAGCTTAGTCCCAGGGGGCCTGGCTAATGAAAAACTGTTTTTT. Translated: CASSLVPGGLANEKLFF.

Relative to its sample, this clonotype is medium-sized. This sequence joins TRBV4-1 and TRBJ1-6; no firm D call. Germline-derived CDR1 and CDR2 are MGHRA and YSYEKL. Trimming took off 5 bases at V and 6 bases at J, with 5 bases between the two ends. This CDR3 has 12 residues. The CDR3 sequence: CASSGGNSPLHF. The CDR3 bases are TGCGCCAGCAGCGGAGGTAATTCACCCCTCCACTTT.

This chain joins TRBV2 and TRBJ1-5; 10 bases line up with TRBD1. This CDR3 has 15 amino acids. Germline trimming cut 6 bases from V and 7 bases from J; bases unmatched to any gene: 9. From germline, CDR1 is SNHLY and CDR2 FYNNEI. The CDR3 protein is CASRTGTGASQPQHF. The DNA for the CDR3 is TGTGCCAGCAGGACCGGGACAGGGGCAAGCCAGCCCCAGCATTTT.

The rearrangement joins TRBV10-3 to TRBJ2-6, with 8 nucleotides matching TRBD1. Germline lookup yields CDR1 ENHRY and CDR2 SYGVKD. The CDR3 runs 16 residues. V was pared by 3 bases and J by 2 bases, with 3 bases of the junction left unmatched. The CDR3 spells CAISDPGQAGANVLTF. CDR3 DNA: TGTGCCATCAGTGACCCGGGACAGGCTGGGGCCAACGTCCTGACTTTC.

This clonotype was found many times. The V and J genes are TRBV19 and TRBJ2-7; 12 bases are a match to TRBD2. This CDR3 spans 17 amino acids. Germline CDR1 reads LNHDA; CDR2 reads SQIVND (reference sequence). The trim removed 7 bases at V and 2 bases at J, leaving 12 bases unmatched. The CDR3 loop reads CASTARLAGAQTYEQYF. The CDR3 DNA reads TGTGCCAGTACCGCCCGACTAGCGGGAGCCCAAACCTACGAGCAGTACTTC.

This chain joins TRBV15 and TRBJ2-6; the D gene is possibly TRBD2 (5 bases). This CDR3 spans 15 amino acids. CDR1 is LNHNV and CDR2 is YYDKDF in the germline V gene (reference sequence). Trimming stripped 4 bases from V and 4 bases from J, with 11 bases between. The CDR3, as DNA: TGTGCCACCAGCATTATCGGGGAAGGGGCCAACGTCCTGACTTTC. It specifies CATSIIGEGANVLTF.

This chain uses TRBV20-1 with TRBJ1-6, with 7 nucleotides matching TRBD1. V lost 3 bases, J lost 13 bases, and 15 bases stayed unmatched. Germline V gene lookup returns CDR1 DFQATT and CDR2 SNEGSKA (reference sequence). The CDR3 runs to 15 residues. The CDR3 spells CSASQGGLSNQPLHF. The CDR3 DNA reads TGCAGTGCTAGTCAGGGGGGGTTGAGCAATCAGCCCCTCCACTTT.

This clonotype was recorded many times. The chain combines TRBV12-3 or TRBV12-4 with TRBJ2-2; D gene ambiguous. The CDR3 runs to 14 residues. Trimming removed 6 bases at V and 0 bases at J, with 8 bases between. CDR3 sequence (DNA): TGTGCCAGCAGGAAGCTAGCGAACACCGGGGAGCTGTTTTTT. This translates into CASRKLANTGELFF.